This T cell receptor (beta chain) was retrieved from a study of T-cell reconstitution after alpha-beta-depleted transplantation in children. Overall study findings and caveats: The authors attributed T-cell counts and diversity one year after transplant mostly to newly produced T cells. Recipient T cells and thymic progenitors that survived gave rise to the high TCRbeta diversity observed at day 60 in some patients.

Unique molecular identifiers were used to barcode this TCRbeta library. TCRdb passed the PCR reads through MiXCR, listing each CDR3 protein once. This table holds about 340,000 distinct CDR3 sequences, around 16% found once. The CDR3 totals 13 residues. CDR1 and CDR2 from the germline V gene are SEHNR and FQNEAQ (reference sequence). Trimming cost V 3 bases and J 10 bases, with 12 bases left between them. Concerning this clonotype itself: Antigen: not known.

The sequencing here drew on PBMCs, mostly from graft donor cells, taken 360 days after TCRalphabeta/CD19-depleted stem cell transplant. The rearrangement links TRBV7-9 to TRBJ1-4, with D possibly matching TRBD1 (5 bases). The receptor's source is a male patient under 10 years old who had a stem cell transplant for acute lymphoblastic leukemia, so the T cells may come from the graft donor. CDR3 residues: CASSLSRDGKLFF. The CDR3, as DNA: TGTGCCAGCAGCTTGTCGAGGGACGGAAAACTGTTTTTT.